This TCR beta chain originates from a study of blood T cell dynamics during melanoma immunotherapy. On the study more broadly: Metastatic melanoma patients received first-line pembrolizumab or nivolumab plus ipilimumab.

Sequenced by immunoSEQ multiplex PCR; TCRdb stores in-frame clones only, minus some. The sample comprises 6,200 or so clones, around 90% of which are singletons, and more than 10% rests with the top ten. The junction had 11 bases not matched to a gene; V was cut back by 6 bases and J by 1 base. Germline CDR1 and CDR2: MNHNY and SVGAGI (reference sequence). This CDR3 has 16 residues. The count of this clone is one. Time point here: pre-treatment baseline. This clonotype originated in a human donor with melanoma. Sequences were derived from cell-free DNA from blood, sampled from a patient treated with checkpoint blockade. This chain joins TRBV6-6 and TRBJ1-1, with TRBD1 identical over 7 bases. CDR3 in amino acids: CASRPKKGAGNTEAFF. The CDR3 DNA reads TGTGCCAGCAGACCCAAAAAGGGGGCGGGGAACACTGAAGCTTTCTTT.